Below, one T cell receptor beta chain is given with its context. No antigen is known for it. The source of the sample is a study of T cell responses to AZD1222 COVID-19 vaccine. Overall study findings and caveats: Repertoires were collected only later (after the peak T cell response had occurred). Two doses of AZD1222 preceded a rise in Spike-specific TCR breadth and depth.

Analysis merged second doses at about 4 or about 12 weeks. The data were produced by immunoSEQ multiplex PCR, yet TCRdb's version contains in-frame clones alone and is incomplete. Found here are about 130,000 clones, 88% of them singletons; the top ten hold about 6%. CDR1 and CDR2 from the germline V gene are SGHRS and YFSETQ. V lost 1 base and J lost 3, with 8 bases in between. The CDR3 consists of 13 residues. This material consisted of peripheral blood, taken 28 days after the second AZD1222 dose. The chain joins TRBV5-1 to TRBJ2-7; D perhaps matches TRBD1 (5 bases). The clonotype originates from an adult who received the AZD1222 COVID-19 vaccine. In DNA, the CDR3 is TGCGCCAGCAGCTTGAGACAGAGCTACGAGCAGTACTTC. It yields the protein CASSLRQSYEQYF.